This T cell receptor (beta chain) came from a study of T cells in Graves' hyperthyroidism and ophthalmopathy. Study at large: Staff took peripheral blood when the initial diagnosis was made, before any treatment began.

Template material for amplifying TCR beta CDR3 regions consisted of RNA transcripts. The HTBI set primed first-round TCR CDR3 RT-PCR. From the multiplex PCR reads, TCRdb called clonotypes with MiXCR, one entry per CDR3 protein. The sample includes about 690,000 distinct CDR3 sequences, 17% seen only once; the top ten take roughly a sixth. No ophthalmopathy progression within 18 months constituted stable Graves' hyperthyroidism. PBMCs came from over 8.5 ml fresh peripheral blood. The ends were cut back, 3 bases at V and 7 bases at J, with 10 bases in the middle. The germline V gene has CDR1 GTSNPN and CDR2 SVGIG (reference sequence). CDR3 size: 11 residues. This clonotype was counted many times.

Sequences were obtained from blood. V usage is TRBV30 and J usage is TRBJ2-7; tentatively, D is TRBD2 (5 bases). This TCR derives from a man aged 45-60 years with Graves' hyperthyroidism. The DNA of the CDR3 is TGTGCCTGGAGCGCGTCGGGAGAGCAGTACTTC. It is translated as CAWSASGEQYF. The whole variable domain, remainder taken from reference TRBV30 and TRBJ2-7, is SQTIHQWPATLVQPVGSPLSLECTVEGTSNPNLYWYRQAAGRGLQLLFYSVGIGQISSEVPQNLSASRPQDRQFILSSKKLLLSDSGFYLCAWSASGEQYFGPGTRLTVT.